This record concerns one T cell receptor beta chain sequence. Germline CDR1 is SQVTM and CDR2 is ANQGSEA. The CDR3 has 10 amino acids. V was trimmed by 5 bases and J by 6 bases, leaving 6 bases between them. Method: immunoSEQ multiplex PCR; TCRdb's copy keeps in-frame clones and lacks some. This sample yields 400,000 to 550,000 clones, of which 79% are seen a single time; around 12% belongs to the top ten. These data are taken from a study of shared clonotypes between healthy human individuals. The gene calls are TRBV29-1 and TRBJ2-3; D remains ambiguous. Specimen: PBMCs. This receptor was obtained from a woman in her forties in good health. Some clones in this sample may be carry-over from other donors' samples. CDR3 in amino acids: CSVRVDTQYF. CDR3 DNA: TGCAGCGTTCGGGTGGATACGCAGTATTTT.